This T cell receptor (beta chain) appears in the sequencing data of a study of regulatory T cells in long-lasting Graves disease. After removal of 3 bases from V and 8 bases from J, the junction contained 4 bases not matched to a gene. The CDR3 has 14 residues. Germline V CDR1 and CDR2: MDHEN, SYDVKM. The time point denotes: persistent/refractory GD, antithyroid drugs over 5 years with positive TRAb. Isolated PBMC RNA provided the starting material for the TCR library. This clonotype was found many times. Construction of TCR beta libraries relied on iRepertoire HTBI primers and on Arm-PCR targeting CDR3 regions. Each CDR3 protein gets one entry after TCRdb re-called the multiplex PCR reads with MiXCR. The table records 310,000 or so distinct CDR3 sequences, about 18% of them present only once.

The source was peripheral blood mononuclear cells (PBMCs), collected when the disease was refractory, from a patient treated with antithyroid drugs. This receptor was taken from a female donor with Graves disease. The chain joins TRBV28 to TRBJ1-6; 7 bases are a match to TRBD1. The CDR3 protein is CASSFADRHSPLHF. CDR3 coding DNA: TGTGCCAGCAGTTTTGCGGACAGGCATTCACCCCTCCACTTT.